This T cell receptor (beta chain) was sequenced in a study of T-cell reconstitution after alpha-beta-depleted transplantation in children. This clonotype was seen at least ten times. The library targeted TCRbeta and was prepared with unique molecular identifiers. Via MiXCR, TCRdb re-called the PCR reads, giving one row per CDR3 protein. The sample holds hundreds of thousands of distinct CDR3 sequences, 9.9% seen once. The TCR comes from a human donor who donated a stem cell graft to a child with SCID. The input for sequencing was PBMCs from the stem cell graft donor, taken from the stem cell graft.

As DNA, the CDR3 is TGTGCCAGCAGCCAAGAGTGGACGAGACTAATACCCAATGAGCAGTTCTTC. It translates to CASSQEWTRLIPNEQFF. This rearrangement joins TRBV4-2 to TRBJ2-1, with a weak D call TRBD2 (5 bases). CDR1 is LGHNA, CDR2 YNFKEQ, per germline. This CDR3 contains 17 residues. Trimming stripped 0 bases from V and 6 bases from J, with 18 bases between.